The 14 T cell receptor beta chains below all came from one sample that was sequenced in a study of CD4 and CD8 cells across lung adenocarcinoma regions. TCRdb ran MiXCR on the PCR reads and lists one entry per CDR3 protein. This sample has under 20,000 distinct CDR3 sequences, with approximately 47% found just once. The sequenced sample was CD8+ T cells from the center of a lung tumor. The receptor source for this set is a female donor with lung adenocarcinoma. The CD4 and CD8 labels of this study may be unreliable.

The count of this clonotype is one. J is TRBJ2-5 and V is TRBV10-1; the D gene is possibly TRBD2 (5 bases). The end of the DNA is better explained by TRBJ2-7, so the J call may be wrong. This CDR3 has 14 amino acids. Germline CDR1 WNHNN, CDR2 SYGVQD (reference sequence). CDR3 in DNA: TGCGCCAGCAGTGAGGAGGGAGTGAGCTACGAGCAGTACTTC. Its protein product is CASSEEGVSYEQYF.

On this clonotype itself: One end of the junction fails to match germline, which may point to a read error. V is TRBV5-1 and J is TRBJ2-4; D tentatively fits TRBD1 or TRBD2 (5 bases each). CDR1 SGHRS and CDR2 YFSETQ come from the germline V gene. The CDR3 is 16 residues long. This CDR3 is CASSLLGVGAKNTQYF. The CDR3 nucleotides are TGCGCCAGCAGCTTACTGGGGGTGGGAGCCAAAAATACTCAGTACTTT. Using reference TRBV5-1 and TRBJ2-4 for the parts outside the CDR3, the full variable domain is KAGVTQTPRYLIKTRGQQVTLSCSPISGHRSVSWYQQTPGQGLQFLFEYFSETQRNKGNFPGRFSGRQFSNSRSEMNVSTLELGDSALYLCASSLLGVGAKNTQYFGAGTRLSVL.

The chain combines TRBV5-1 with TRBJ1-1; D is ambiguous. CDR1 is SGHRS and CDR2 is YFSETQ in the germline V gene. The CDR3 length is 13 residues. V lost 0 bases and J 1 base, leaving 4 bases between the germline ends. CDR3 amino acids: CASSLGRNTEAFF. CDR3 coding DNA: TGCGCCAGCAGCTTGGGGAGGAACACTGAAGCTTTCTTT. The variable domain in full, with the rest retrieved from reference TRBV5-1 and TRBJ1-1, is KAGVTQTPRYLIKTRGQQVTLSCSPISGHRSVSWYQQTPGQGLQFLFEYFSETQRNKGNFPGRFSGRQFSNSRSEMNVSTLELGDSALYLCASSLGRNTEAFFGQGTRLTVV.

The V call is TRBV3-1, the J call TRBJ1-1; TRBD1 matches at 7 bases. The V gene's germline CDR1 is LGHDT and CDR2 YNNKEL (reference sequence). The CDR3 runs 13 residues. V shed 8 bases, J shed 4 bases, and the junction held 7 bases outside the gene matches. As DNA, the CDR3 is TGTGCCAGCTCAGAAGCAGGGGGCACTGAAGCTTTCTTT. It specifies CASSEAGGTEAFF.

This chain uses TRBV9 with TRBJ2-5; D is unclear. CDR1 and CDR2 (germline): SGDLS, YYNGEE. Trimming took 0 bases from V and 0 from J, leaving 9 bases between them. There are 15 residues in the CDR3. As DNA, the CDR3 is TGTGCCAGCAGCGTAGAGGCTAGATACCAAGAGACCCAGTACTTC. It specifies CASSVEARYQETQYF. Based on the CDR3 plus reference TRBV9 and TRBJ2-5, the full variable domain is DSGVTQTPKHLITATGQRVTLRCSPRSGDLSVYWYQQSLDQGLQFLIQYYNGEERAKGNILERFSAQQFPDLHSELNLSSLELGDSALYFCASSVEARYQETQYFGPGTRLLVL.

This clonotype appeared a single time. This chain links TRBV6-1 with TRBJ2-1, with 7 bases lining up with TRBD1. The closer fit of TRBJ2-5 to the DNA end suggests the J call may be wrong. Germline V lookup: CDR1 MNHNS, CDR2 SASEGT. The CDR3 is made up of 15 amino acids. The CDR3 DNA reads as TGTGCCAGCAGTCCTCAACGGACAGGACAAGAGACCCAGTACTTC. It translates to CASSPQRTGQETQYF.

The genes are TRBV27 and TRBJ2-3; 7 bases match TRBD2. The CDR3 is 15 residues long. Trimming at V came to 5 bases and at J to 2 bases, leaving 7 bases not matched to a gene. Germline V gene data show CDR1 as MNHEY and CDR2 as SMNVEV (reference sequence). CDR3 in DNA: TGTGCCAGCAGTCTGTCTAGCGGTGCCACAGATACGCAGTATTTT. Translating gives CASSLSSGATDTQYF.

Remarks on this clonotype: Germline and junction disagree at one end, which may indicate a read error. The V call is TRBV7-2, the J call TRBJ2-3; 7 nucleotides align to TRBD2. This CDR3 is 14 amino acids long. Per the germline V gene, CDR1 is SGHTA and CDR2 is FQGNSA. Here the CDR3 DNA reads TGTGCGGGCAGCGGGGTAGGGCGCAAAGAGACGCAGTACTTT. Translated, it gives CAGSGVGRKETQYF.

The sample holds one count of this clonotype. The rearrangement joins TRBV6-1 to TRBJ2-1; D possibly corresponds to TRBD2 (6 bases). Germline lookup yields CDR1 MNHNS and CDR2 SASEGT. The CDR3 has 14 amino acids. V shed 4 bases and J shed 0 bases, with 7 bases lying between them. The CDR3 region has the DNA TGTGCCAGCAGTGCGCGGGGCTCCTACAATGAGCAGTTCTTC. Translated: CASSARGSYNEQFF.

The chain couples TRBV6-1 to TRBJ1-1, with 7 bases that match TRBD1. CDR3 size: 12 residues. The germline CDR1 and CDR2 sequences are MNHNS and SASEGT. The V segment lost 6 bases and the J segment 11 bases; nucleotides outside the gene matches: 9. As DNA, the CDR3 is TGTGCCAGCAGAGGTACGAGGGGGCTGGCTTTCTTT. Translating it yields CASRGTRGLAFF.

The chain carries TRBV6-1 and TRBJ2-1; TRBD1 or TRBD2 may be the D gene (5 bases each). CDR1 and CDR2 (germline): MNHNS, SASEGT. V lost 10 bases to trimming and J lost 6 bases, with 13 bases between them. The CDR3 loop spans 12 amino acids. CDR3 sequence (DNA): TGTGCCACCTGGGACGGCTTCAATGAGCAGTTCTTC. Its translation is CATWDGFNEQFF.

This clonotype came up a few times. The V gene is TRBV11-2, the J gene TRBJ2-1, with 11 bases fitting TRBD1. Germline V gene sequence: CDR1 SGHAT, CDR2 FQNNGV. The CDR3 runs to 16 residues. The V gene end was trimmed by 0 bases and the J gene end by 4 bases; junction bases not matched to a gene: 2. The CDR3 coding sequence is TGTGCCAGCAGCTTAGAGGGACAGGGGGGATACAATGAGCAGTTCTTC. Protein sequence: CASSLEGQGGYNEQFF.

This clonotype has a count of ten or more. The CDR3 bases are TGCGCCAGCAGTGAGGGATCGGGCCTTCGCTATGGCTACACCTTC. This gives the protein CASSEGSGLRYGYTF. The chain links TRBV10-1 to TRBJ1-2; D remains ambiguous. This CDR3 has 15 residues. Germline V gene data show CDR1 as WNHNN and CDR2 as SYGVQD (reference sequence). Trimming left V 2 bases short and J 4 bases short, with 14 bases between.

In its sample, this clonotype was seen a few times. The genes are TRBV6-5 and TRBJ2-5; no clear D gene. Germline CDR1 MNHEY, CDR2 SVGAGI. This CDR3 is 14 amino acids long. The germline V and J ends were trimmed by 4 bases and 1 base, with 10 bases remaining between them. CDR3 in DNA: TGTGCCAGCAGTTTCGGAAGTGGCCAAGAGACCCAGTACTTC. Translating gives CASSFGSGQETQYF.